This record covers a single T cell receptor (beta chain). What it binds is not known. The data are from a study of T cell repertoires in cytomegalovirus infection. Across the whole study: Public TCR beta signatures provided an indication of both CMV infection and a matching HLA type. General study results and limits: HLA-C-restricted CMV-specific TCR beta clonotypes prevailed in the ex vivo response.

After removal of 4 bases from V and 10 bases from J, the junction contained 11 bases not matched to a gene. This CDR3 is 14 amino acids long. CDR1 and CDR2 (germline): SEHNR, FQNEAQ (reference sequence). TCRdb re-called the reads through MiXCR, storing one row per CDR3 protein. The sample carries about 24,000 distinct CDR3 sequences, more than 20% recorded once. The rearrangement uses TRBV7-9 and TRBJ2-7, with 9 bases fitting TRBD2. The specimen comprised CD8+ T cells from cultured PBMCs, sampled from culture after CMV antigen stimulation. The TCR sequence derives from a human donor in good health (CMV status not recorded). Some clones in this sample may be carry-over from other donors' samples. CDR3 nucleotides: TGTGCCAGCAGCTCAATAGCGGGGGATCAAGGACAGTACTTC. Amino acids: CASSSIAGDQGQYF.